This TCR beta chain is drawn from a study of cytomegalovirus exposure and HLA in healthy donors. Study observations and caveats: Some V segments, TRBV6-2 and TRBV6-3 among them, were indistinguishable and were therefore excluded.

The CDR3 totals 16 residues. The ends lost 3 bases at V and 5 bases at J; junction bases unmatched: 4. The germline gives CDR1 KGHSH, CDR2 LQKENI. In regard to this clone: Its antigen is unknown.

A multiplex PCR was run with 60 Vbeta primers and 13 Jbeta primers. Profiling relied on immunoSEQ multiplex PCR, and the TCRdb table lists in-frame clones only, not all of them. Its table records about 67,000 clones. The chain joins TRBV18 to TRBJ1-6, with TRBD1 matching over 10 bases. The source material was PBMCs. This TCR was recovered from a woman in her forties in good health and CMV-seropositive. Here the CDR3 DNA reads TGTGCCAGCTCACCGGGACAGGGGTTGAATAATTCACCCCTCCACTTT. Its translation is CASSPGQGLNNSPLHF.